The 26 T cell receptor beta chains reported below all come from one sample, sequenced in a study of T cells after yellow fever vaccination. TCRdb processed the 5' RACE reads anew with MiXCR; each CDR3 protein has one entry. The data show hundreds of thousands of distinct CDR3 sequences, 13% seen once. Sequencing used PBMCs, obtained on the day of the yellow fever booster vaccination. The receptors stem from a man under 40 who received the YFV17D yellow fever vaccine.

This clonotype has more than one count but fewer than ten. The rearrangement uses TRBV24-1 and TRBJ1-1, with a possible D match to TRBD1 (6 bases). CDR1 KGHDR and CDR2 SFDVKD come from the germline V gene. This CDR3 is built from 13 residues. V lost 4 bases, J lost 5 bases, and 10 bases lay in between. CDR3 nucleotide sequence: TGTGCCACCAGTGAAGAGACAGGAACTGAAGCTTTCTTT. Translating gives CATSEETGTEAFF.

This chain joins TRBV20-1 and TRBJ1-6; no clear D. The CDR3 length is 16 residues. CDR1 DFQATT and CDR2 SNEGSKA come from the germline V gene (reference sequence). The V and J ends lost 5 bases and 3 bases respectively, with 17 bases between them. In DNA form, the CDR3 reads TGCAGTGCTCAACCAAATGGACCGGGCTATAATTCACCCCTCCACTTT. This sequence encodes CSAQPNGPGYNSPLHF.

V usage is TRBV3-1 and J usage is TRBJ2-7; no firm D call. V lost 3 bases to trimming and J lost 3 bases, with 15 bases between them. Germline V CDR1 and CDR2: LGHDT, YNNKEL (reference sequence). The CDR3 is made up of 15 amino acids. In DNA, the CDR3 is TGTGCCAGCAGCCAGACTGGCGGTATAAGCTACGAGCAGTACTTC. Protein: CASSQTGGISYEQYF.

This clonotype was counted only a few times. V and J are TRBV27 and TRBJ2-7, with 7 bases identical to TRBD2. V gave up 4 bases and J gave up 1 base; unmatched junction bases: 16. Germline CDR1 is MNHEY and CDR2 is SMNVEV (reference sequence). CDR3 length: 18 amino acids. The CDR3 DNA is TGTGCCAGCAGTTCCGCTTACCTTGGCAGGGAGGGGTCCTACGAGCAGTACTTC. Its translation is CASSSAYLGREGSYEQYF.

The table lists this clonotype with a few counts. V and J are TRBV9 and TRBJ1-1, with 9 bases identical to TRBD1. Germline loops: CDR1 SGDLS, CDR2 YYNGEE. This CDR3 contains 14 residues. The J segment lost 5 bases and the V segment lost 3 bases, leaving 5 bases of the junction unmatched. The CDR3 here is CASSADRGETEAFF. Written as DNA, the CDR3 is TGTGCCAGCAGCGCGGACAGGGGAGAGACTGAAGCTTTCTTT.

This clonotype was detected a few times. The V call is TRBV29-1, the J call TRBJ2-1; D is unclear. V lost 7 bases and J 0 bases, leaving 10 bases between the germline ends. The CDR3 contains 13 residues. Germline V gene data show CDR1 as SQVTM and CDR2 as ANQGSEA. The CDR3 loop is CSGWSSSYNEQFF. The CDR3 DNA reads TGCAGCGGGTGGTCGAGCTCCTACAATGAGCAGTTCTTC.

This clonotype was seen a handful of times. The V gene is TRBV27, the J gene TRBJ2-7; possible D gene TRBD2, 5 bases. V was shortened by 6 bases and J by 1 base, with 25 bases between the two germline ends. The CDR3 covers 18 residues. Per germline, CDR1 MNHEY and CDR2 SMNVEV (reference sequence). CDR3 bases: TGTGCCAGCAGCCCCACCGGGTCAAGTAGCGCAAAATCCTACGAGCAGTACTTC. It codes for CASSPTGSSSAKSYEQYF.

This clonotype came up a few times. The rearrangement links TRBV12-3 or TRBV12-4 to TRBJ2-4; 7 positions agree with TRBD1. The junction had 2 bases not matched to a gene; V was cut back by 5 bases and J by 4 bases. The CDR3 is made up of 13 amino acids. The CDR3 here is CASSQGQKNIQYF. The CDR3, as DNA: TGTGCCAGCAGTCAGGGACAGAAAAACATTCAGTACTTC.

In its sample, this clonotype was seen many times. CDR3 sequence (DNA): TGCAGCGTTGTTGAAGGCACAGATACGCAGTATTTT. It is translated as CSVVEGTDTQYF. The rearrangement links TRBV29-1 to TRBJ2-3; D is unclear. Germline V gene lookup returns CDR1 SQVTM and CDR2 ANQGSEA. The CDR3 length is 12 residues. Trimming took 4 bases from V and 1 from J, leaving 6 bases between them.

The sample holds a few counts of this clonotype. This chain joins TRBV18 and TRBJ1-3; D gene unclear. Trimming took off 2 bases at V and 2 bases at J, with 13 bases between the two ends. This CDR3 has 16 amino acids. The germline CDR1 and CDR2 sequences are KGHSH and LQKENI. The CDR3 spells CASSPGNPIPGNTIYF. In DNA form, the CDR3 reads TGTGCCAGCTCACCAGGGAATCCCATTCCTGGAAACACCATATATTTT.

In its sample, this clonotype was seen many times. The chain recombines TRBV5-1 with TRBJ2-3; D not certain. CDR3 size: 13 residues. V was trimmed by 7 bases and J by 1 base, leaving 10 bases between them. CDR1 and CDR2 (germline): SGHRS, YFSETQ. CDR3 in DNA: TGCGCCAGCTCCAACCGGGGCACAGATACGCAGTATTTT. Its protein product is CASSNRGTDTQYF. Full variable domain (rest looked up from reference TRBV5-1 and TRBJ2-3): KAGVTQTPRYLIKTRGQQVTLSCSPISGHRSVSWYQQTPGQGLQFLFEYFSETQRNKGNFPGRFSGRQFSNSRSEMNVSTLELGDSALYLCASSNRGTDTQYFGPGTRLTVL.

This sequence joins TRBV11-2 and TRBJ2-1; 9 bases are shared with TRBD1. The germline CDR1 and CDR2 sequences are SGHAT and FQNNGV. J gave up 6 bases and V 3 bases, and 3 bases lay outside the gene matches. This CDR3 is built from 14 residues. The CDR3 loop reads CASSLGQGRNEQFF. Here the CDR3 DNA reads TGTGCCAGCAGCTTGGGACAGGGTCGCAATGAGCAGTTCTTC.

The sample holds many counts of this clonotype. This sequence joins TRBV5-1 and TRBJ2-3; 9 bases fit TRBD1. The CDR3 extends over 14 amino acids. V lost 3 bases, J lost 3 bases, and 2 bases stayed unmatched. Looked up from germline, CDR1 is SGHRS and CDR2 is YFSETQ. The DNA of the CDR3 is TGCGCCAGCAGCTCGGACAGGGGAACAGATACGCAGTATTTT. This gives the protein CASSSDRGTDTQYF.

This clonotype was detected only a few times. The chain employs TRBV10-3 and TRBJ1-1, with 12 bases identical to TRBD1. The trim removed 3 bases at V and 7 bases at J, leaving 6 bases unmatched. CDR1 ENHRY and CDR2 SYGVKD come from the germline V gene. The CDR3 consists of 15 residues. The CDR3 loop reads CAISDPGQGAFEAFF. CDR3 coding DNA: TGTGCCATCAGTGACCCGGGACAGGGGGCTTTTGAAGCTTTCTTT.

CDR3 bases: TGTGCCAGCAGAGGAATCGGGAGCTCCTACAATGAGCAGTTCTTC. The encoded protein is CASRGIGSSYNEQFF. This chain joins TRBV6-2 or TRBV6-3 and TRBJ2-1; possibly TRBD2 for D (6 bases). With 6 bases removed from V and 0 bases from J, the gap between germline ends came to 12 bases. The CDR3 runs to 15 residues. Germline V lookup: CDR1 MNHEY, CDR2 SVGEGT.

The V call is TRBV11-1, the J call TRBJ2-5; 11 bases fit TRBD2. The CDR3 spans 18 residues. The junction had 15 bases not matched to a gene; V was cut back by 6 bases and J by 3 bases. The germline V gene has CDR1 SGHAT and CDR2 FQDESV (reference sequence). Here the CDR3 reads CASRPPPLLAGAEETQYF. The CDR3 DNA follows: TGTGCCAGCAGACCTCCCCCGTTACTAGCGGGAGCCGAAGAGACCCAGTACTTC.

This clonotype has a handful of counts. The V call is TRBV12-3 or TRBV12-4, the J call TRBJ2-2, with D possibly matching TRBD1 (5 bases). Trimming removed 4 bases at V and 4 bases at J, with 16 bases between. The CDR3 runs 16 residues. CDR3 protein: CASSSIQVTTTGELFF. The CDR3 nucleotides read TGTGCCAGCAGTTCCATACAGGTGACGACCACCGGGGAGCTGTTTTTT.

The genes are TRBV14 and TRBJ1-4; D perhaps matches TRBD1 (6 bases). Germline V gene lookup returns CDR1 SGHDN and CDR2 FVKESK. V lost 3 bases, J lost 8 bases, and 31 bases lay in between. The CDR3 runs to 20 residues. CDR3 sequence (DNA): TGTGCCAGCAGCCACTTCCTGAATAGTGGGTTAGGGGGTCTGGGGGAAAAACTGTTTTTT. This translates into CASSHFLNSGLGGLGEKLFF. Full variable domain (outside the CDR3, taken from reference TRBV14 and TRBJ1-4): EAGVTQFPSHSVIEKGQTVTLRCDPISGHDNLYWYRRVMGKEIKFLLHFVKESKQDESGMPNNRFLAERTGGTYSTLKVQPAELEDSGVYFCASSHFLNSGLGGLGEKLFFGSGTQLSVL.

There are a few counts of this clonotype. The chain employs TRBV12-3 or TRBV12-4 and TRBJ2-1, with 12 nucleotides matching TRBD2. Losses at the gene ends were 3 bases for V and 9 bases for J; bases not matched to a gene: 6. The CDR3 is 15 amino acids. CDR3 sequence (DNA): TGTGCCAGCAGTTTGACTAGCGGGAGATGGGGTGAGCAGTTCTTC. This encodes CASSLTSGRWGEQFF.

The J gene is TRBJ2-4, the V gene TRBV5-1; D might be TRBD1 or TRBD2, each matching 5 bases. CDR1 is SGHRS, CDR2 YFSETQ, per germline. Between the trimmed V and J ends, which lost 0 bases and 10 bases, there was a span of 14 bases. The CDR3 covers 14 residues. Written as DNA, the CDR3 is TGCGCCAGCAGCTTGGCCGGGACCGGGCAGATTCAGTACTTC. The encoded protein is CASSLAGTGQIQYF.

This clonotype turned up a few times. This chain links TRBV5-4 with TRBJ2-1; 8 bases agree with TRBD1. The CDR3 consists of 14 residues. Trimming cost V 4 bases and J 7 bases; bases outside gene matches: 7. Germline lookup yields CDR1 SGHNT and CDR2 YYREEE (reference sequence). The CDR3 sequence: CASSPQDRVNEQFF. DNA for the CDR3: TGTGCCAGCAGCCCCCAGGACAGGGTAAATGAGCAGTTCTTC.

J is TRBJ2-1 and V is TRBV10-3, with D perhaps matching TRBD1 (6 bases). There are 13 residues in the CDR3. Trimming removed 4 bases from V and 8 bases from J, with 12 bases in between. In germline, CDR1 is ENHRY, CDR2 SYGVKD. CDR3 residues: CAISGVAGDEQFF. In DNA, the CDR3 is TGTGCCATCAGTGGGGTGGCAGGGGATGAGCAGTTCTTC.

This clonotype was observed a handful of times. This chain links TRBV7-6 with TRBJ1-5, with D perhaps matching TRBD1 (5 bases). V lost 3 bases and J lost 4, with 13 bases in between. The CDR3 is 15 residues long. In germline, CDR1 is SGHVS, CDR2 FNYEAQ. CDR3 nucleotide sequence: TGTGCCAGCAGCTTTGGGGGGGACCCTAATCAGCCCCAGCATTTT. Protein product: CASSFGGDPNQPQHF.

This clonotype was counted only a few times. The chain uses TRBV20-1 and TRBJ2-5; the D is unclear. Trimming pared 6 bases from V and 4 bases from J, leaving 18 bases between. CDR3 length equals 14 residues. The germline V gene has CDR1 DFQATT and CDR2 SNEGSKA (reference sequence). This CDR3 is CSASFQKVGETQYF. In nucleotides, the CDR3 is TGCAGTGCCAGCTTTCAAAAGGTCGGAGAGACCCAGTACTTC.

This clonotype was counted many times. DNA of the CDR3: TGTGCCAGCAGCGTAGGAGGCAGATTCACAGATACGCAGTATTTT. This translates into CASSVGGRFTDTQYF. The rearrangement uses TRBV9 and TRBJ2-3; D call uncertain. Germline V lookup: CDR1 SGDLS, CDR2 YYNGEE. This CDR3 spans 15 amino acids. Trimming pared 0 bases from V and 2 bases from J, leaving 10 bases between. The full variable domain, completed using reference TRBV9 and TRBJ2-3, is DSGVTQTPKHLITATGQRVTLRCSPRSGDLSVYWYQQSLDQGLQFLIQYYNGEERAKGNILERFSAQQFPDLHSELNLSSLELGDSALYFCASSVGGRFTDTQYFGPGTRLTVL.

This clonotype occurred many times. The chain combines TRBV6-1 with TRBJ2-1, with D possibly matching TRBD2 (8 bases). Germline loops: CDR1 MNHNS, CDR2 SASEGT. There are 18 residues in the CDR3. Trimming left V 7 bases short and J 7 bases short, with 29 bases between. The CDR3 here is CASKGGGAGVGRLNEQFF. In DNA form, the CDR3 reads TGTGCCAGCAAAGGGGGCGGAGCGGGAGTCGGGAGGTTGAATGAGCAGTTCTTC.